The source of this TCR beta chain is a study of blood T cell repertoires in COVID-19. Clones were read by immunoSEQ multiplex PCR, and TCRdb kept only the in-frame ones, dropping some. Of 280,000 or so clones listed, nearly 90% were seen once; the top ten hold over 8%. Germline CDR1 is SEHNR and CDR2 is FQNEAQ (reference sequence). The ends lost 0 bases at V and 3 bases at J; junction bases unmatched: 4. The CDR3 length is 15 residues. This chain uses TRBV7-9 with TRBJ2-5; 7 nucleotides agree with TRBD1. Sequenced material: peripheral blood. This receptor was identified in a man between 18 and 35 years old with active or convalescent COVID-19. CDR3 sequence reads: CASSLAWGQKETQYF. The CDR3 DNA reads TGTGCCAGCAGCTTAGCTTGGGGACAGAAAGAGACCCAGTACTTC. Full variable domain (outside the CDR3, taken from reference TRBV7-9 and TRBJ2-5): DTGVSQNPRHKITKRGQNVTFRCDPISEHNRLYWYRQTLGQGPEFLTYFQNEAQLEKSRLLSDRFSAERPKGSFSTLEIQRTEQGDSAMYLCASSLAWGQKETQYFGPGTRLLVL.